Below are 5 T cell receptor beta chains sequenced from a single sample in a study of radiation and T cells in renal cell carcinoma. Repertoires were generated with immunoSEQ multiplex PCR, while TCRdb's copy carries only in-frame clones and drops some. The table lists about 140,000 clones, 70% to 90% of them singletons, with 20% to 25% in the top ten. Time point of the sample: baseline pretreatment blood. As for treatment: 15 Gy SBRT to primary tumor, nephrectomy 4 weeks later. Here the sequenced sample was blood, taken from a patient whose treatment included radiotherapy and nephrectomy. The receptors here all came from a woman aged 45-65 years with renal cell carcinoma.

The CDR3 sequence is CASSLSGSGASTDTQYF. CDR3 in DNA: TGTGCCAGCAGTTTATCGGGTAGCGGGGCTAGCACAGATACGCAGTATTTT. J is TRBJ2-3 and V is TRBV27; 8 nucleotides agree with TRBD2. The V segment lost 0 bases and the J segment 0 bases; nucleotides outside the gene matches: 5. Per the germline V gene, CDR1 is MNHEY and CDR2 is SMNVEV (reference sequence). This CDR3 is 17 amino acids long.

Written as DNA, the CDR3 is TGTGCCAGTAGTGCAGACTCGGGACAGGGGGCAGATACGCAGTATTTT. Amino acid sequence: CASSADSGQGADTQYF. The V call is TRBV19, the J call TRBJ2-3; 11 positions agree with TRBD1. Germline-derived CDR1 and CDR2 are LNHDA and SQIVND (reference sequence). V lost 5 bases and J lost 4; bases outside the gene matches: 8. The CDR3 is 16 residues long.

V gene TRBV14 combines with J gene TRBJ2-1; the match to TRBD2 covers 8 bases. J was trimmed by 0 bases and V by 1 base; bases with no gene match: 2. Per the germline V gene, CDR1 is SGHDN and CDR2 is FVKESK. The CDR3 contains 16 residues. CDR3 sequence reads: CASSQVSGSSYNEQFF. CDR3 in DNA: TGTGCCAGCAGCCAAGTCAGCGGGAGCTCCTACAATGAGCAGTTCTTC. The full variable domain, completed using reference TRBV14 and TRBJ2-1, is EAGVTQFPSHSVIEKGQTVTLRCDPISGHDNLYWYRRVMGKEIKFLLHFVKESKQDESGMPNNRFLAERTGGTYSTLKVQPAELEDSGVYFCASSQVSGSSYNEQFFGPGTRLTVL.

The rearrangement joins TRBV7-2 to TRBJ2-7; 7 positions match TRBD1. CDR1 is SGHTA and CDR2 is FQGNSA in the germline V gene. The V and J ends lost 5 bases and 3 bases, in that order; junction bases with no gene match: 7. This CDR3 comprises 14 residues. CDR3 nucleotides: TGTGCCAGCAGCGCACAGGGGTTGATCTACGAGCAGTACTTC. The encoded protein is CASSAQGLIYEQYF.

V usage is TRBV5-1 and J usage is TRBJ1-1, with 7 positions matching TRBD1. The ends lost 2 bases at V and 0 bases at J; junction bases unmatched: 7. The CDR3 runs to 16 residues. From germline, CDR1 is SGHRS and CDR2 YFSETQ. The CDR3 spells CASSFGPGGMNTEAFF. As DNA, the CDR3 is TGCGCCAGCAGCTTTGGGCCAGGGGGTATGAACACTGAAGCTTTCTTT.